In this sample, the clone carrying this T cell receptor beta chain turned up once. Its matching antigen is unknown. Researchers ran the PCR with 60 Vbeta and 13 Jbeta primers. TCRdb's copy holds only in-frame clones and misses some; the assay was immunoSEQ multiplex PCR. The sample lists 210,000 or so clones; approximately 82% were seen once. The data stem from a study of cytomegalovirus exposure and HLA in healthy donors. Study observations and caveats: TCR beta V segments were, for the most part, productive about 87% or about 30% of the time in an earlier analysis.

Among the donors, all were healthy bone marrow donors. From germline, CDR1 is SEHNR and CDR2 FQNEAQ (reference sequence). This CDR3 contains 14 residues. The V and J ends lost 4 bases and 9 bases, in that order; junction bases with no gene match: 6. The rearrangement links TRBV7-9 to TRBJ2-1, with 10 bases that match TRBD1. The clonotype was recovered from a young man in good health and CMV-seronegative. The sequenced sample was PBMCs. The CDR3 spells CASSSGTGEGEQFF. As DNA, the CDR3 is TGTGCCAGCAGCTCCGGGACAGGGGAGGGTGAGCAGTTCTTC.